This T cell receptor (beta chain) was identified in a study of post-analysis software for immune sequencing data. Whole-study context: Some patients lacked subtype; others had relapsing-remitting, secondary progressive or progressive-relapsing disease.

The CDR3 has 15 amino acids. Trimming took 2 bases from V and 0 from J, leaving 10 bases between them. Germline V lookup: CDR1 SGHTA, CDR2 FQGNSA. Incorporated into the TCR beta cDNA libraries were unique molecular identifiers, which served to reduce PCR and sequencing biases. With roughly 0.95 to 11 million T cells as the source, a few hundred thousand cDNA molecules resulted. Via MiXCR, TCRdb re-called the PCR reads, giving one row per CDR3 protein. The profile covers hundreds of thousands of distinct CDR3 sequences, with 25% to 30% appearing a single time and approximately 0.55% taken by the ten largest. Notes on the study in general: Among multiple sclerosis patients, normalized Chao1 diversity was significantly below that of controls. Patients carried 4 or 5 TRBV segments more frequently than controls did, and TRBV5-6, TRBV5-1 and TRBV20-1 were among them.

This clonotype was observed a few times. Its antigen is undetermined. The chain carries TRBV7-2 and TRBJ1-2; D perhaps matches TRBD1 (6 bases). Sequencing was done on a sample of blood. The receptor was derived from a girl aged 10-17 years with multiple sclerosis. The CDR3 region has the DNA TGTGCCAGCAGCTTATACAGGGCCACTAACTATGGCTACACCTTC. Protein: CASSLYRATNYGYTF. Supplemented by reference TRBV7-2 and TRBJ1-2, the full variable domain reads GAGVSQSPSNKVTEKGKDVELRCDPISGHTALYWYRQSLGQGLEFLIYFQGNSAPDKSGLPSDRFSAERTGGSVSTLTIQRTQQEDSAVYLCASSLYRATNYGYTFGSGTRLTVV.